Sequencing of this T cell receptor beta chain was carried out in a study of response to subunit inactivated influenza vaccine. Overall study findings and caveats: Authors suggested seasonal influenza vaccinations each recruit few new T cells.

This clonotype was seen more than once but under ten times. Its specificity is not known. Unmatched junction bases numbered 8, after V lost 5 bases and J lost 8 bases. This CDR3 comprises 12 residues. The germline V gene encodes CDR1 DFQATT and CDR2 SNEGSKA (reference sequence). In TCRdb, the RT-PCR reads were re-called with MiXCR into one record per CDR3 protein. The sample records a few hundred thousand distinct CDR3 sequences, 13% to 15% being singletons. This clonotype originated in a man aged 50 or older who received an inactivated influenza vaccine. Sample: PBMCs from blood, taken approximately 12 days after vaccination. The chain uses TRBV20-1 and TRBJ2-7, with TRBD1 matching over 8 bases. For the CDR3, the DNA is TGCAGTGCTCCGCTCGGACAGGGAAAGCAGTACTTC. Residues: CSAPLGQGKQYF.